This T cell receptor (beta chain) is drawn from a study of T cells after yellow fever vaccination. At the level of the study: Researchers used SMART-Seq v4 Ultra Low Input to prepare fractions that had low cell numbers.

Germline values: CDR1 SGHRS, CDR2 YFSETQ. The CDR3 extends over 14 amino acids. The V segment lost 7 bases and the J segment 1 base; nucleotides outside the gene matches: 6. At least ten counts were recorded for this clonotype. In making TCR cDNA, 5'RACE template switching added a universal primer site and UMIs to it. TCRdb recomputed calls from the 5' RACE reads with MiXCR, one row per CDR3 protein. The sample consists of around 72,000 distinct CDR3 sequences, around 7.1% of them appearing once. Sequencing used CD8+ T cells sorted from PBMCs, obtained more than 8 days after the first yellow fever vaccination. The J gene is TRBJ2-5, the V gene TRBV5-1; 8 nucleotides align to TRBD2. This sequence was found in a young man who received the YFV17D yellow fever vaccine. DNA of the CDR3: TGCGCCAGCGCGCTTACTAGCGGCCAAGAGACCCAGTACTTC. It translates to CASALTSGQETQYF.